This T cell receptor (beta chain) was retrieved from a study of T cell responses to AZD1222 COVID-19 vaccine. A remark on this clone: Its antigen remains unknown.

Whole-study findings and limits: The reported proportion of spike-specific TCRs targeting unmutated variant regions was nearly half.

Here immunoSEQ multiplex PCR was the method, and the copy in TCRdb shows in-frame clones only, minus some. Counted here are approximately 94,000 clones, around 87% occurring once; the ten biggest clones make up 4% to 5%. With 3 bases clipped from V and 7 bases from J, the junction kept 7 bases outside the gene matches. This CDR3 region has 14 residues. Germline assignment: CDR1 SGHTA and CDR2 FQGNSA. This chain connects TRBV7-2 to TRBJ2-7; 9 positions agree with TRBD1. This sample comprised peripheral blood, obtained on day 0 of MenACWY control vaccination. This receptor was obtained from an adult in good health. The CDR3 loop reads CASSLGQGWVEQYF. DNA for the CDR3: TGTGCCAGCAGCTTGGGACAGGGCTGGGTGGAGCAGTACTTC.